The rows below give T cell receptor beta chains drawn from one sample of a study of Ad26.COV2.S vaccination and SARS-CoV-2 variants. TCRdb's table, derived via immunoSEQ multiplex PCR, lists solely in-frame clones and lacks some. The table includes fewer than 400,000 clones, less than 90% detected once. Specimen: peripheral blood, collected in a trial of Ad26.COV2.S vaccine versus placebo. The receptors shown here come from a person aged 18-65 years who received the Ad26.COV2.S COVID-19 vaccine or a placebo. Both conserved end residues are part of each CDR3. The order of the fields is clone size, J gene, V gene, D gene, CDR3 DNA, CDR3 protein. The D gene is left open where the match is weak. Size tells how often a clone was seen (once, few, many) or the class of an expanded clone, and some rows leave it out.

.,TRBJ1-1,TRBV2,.,TGTGCCAGCAGATGGACAGACGGGACTGAAGCTTTCTTT,CASRWTDGTEAFF
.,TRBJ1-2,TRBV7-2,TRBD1,TGTGCCAGCAGCGACGGACAGGGAGGTGGCTACACCTTC,CASSDGQGGGYTF
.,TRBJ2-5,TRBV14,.,TGTGCCAGCAGCCTGGGACTGGAAGAGACCCAGTACTTC,CASSLGLEETQYF
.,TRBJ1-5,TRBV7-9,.,TGTGCCAGCAGCCTGCGGGGTAGCAATCAGCCCCAGCATTTT,CASSLRGSNQPQHF
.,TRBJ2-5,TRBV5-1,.,TGCGCCAGCAGCTTGGGCCCTCTAGCGATGAAAGAGACCCAGTACTTC,CASSLGPLAMKETQYF
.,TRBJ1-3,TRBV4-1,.,TGCGCCAGCAGCCAGGACCGGGCGGGGTCTGGAAACACCATATATTTT,CASSQDRAGSGNTIYF
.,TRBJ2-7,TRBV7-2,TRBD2,TGTGCCAGCAGCACGGAGTCTAGCGGGGGGGCCTACGAGCAGTACTTC,CASSTESSGGAYEQYF
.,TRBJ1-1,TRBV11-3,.,TGTGCCAGCAGCAGGAGGGAGATCCTGGGCACTGAAGCTTTCTTT,CASSRREILGTEAFF
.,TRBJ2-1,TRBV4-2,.,TGTGCCTCCCGAGACTCAGGTGGGAGTGAGCAGTTCTTC,CASRDSGGSEQFF
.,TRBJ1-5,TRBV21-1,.,TGTGCCAGCCCAGGCGGGACAGGGAGACAATATAGCAATCAGCCCCAGCATTTT,CASPGGTGRQYSNQPQHF
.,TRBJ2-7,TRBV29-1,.,TGCAGCGTTACCCTGAACAGGGCCAGGGACGAGCAGTACTTC,CSVTLNRARDEQYF
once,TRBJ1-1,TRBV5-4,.,TGTGCCAGCAGCTTGAATATTTTTACTGAAGCTTTCTTT,CASSLNIFTEAFF
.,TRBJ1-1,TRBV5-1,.,TGCGCCTCTTGTCAGGATTTGAACACTGAAGCTTTCTTT,CASCQDLNTEAFF
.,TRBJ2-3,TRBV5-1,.,TGCGCCAGCAGCACCCCAGGGACAGATACGCAGTATTTT,CASSTPGTDTQYF
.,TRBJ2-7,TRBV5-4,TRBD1,TGTGCCAGCAGCCGGGACAGGTCTCAAGCCTCCTACGAGCAGTACTTC,CASSRDRSQASYEQYF
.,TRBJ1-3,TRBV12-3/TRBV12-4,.,TGTGCCAGCAGTCCCGGTCAGTGGAACACCATATATTTT,CASSPGQWNTIYF
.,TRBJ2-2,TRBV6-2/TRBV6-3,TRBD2,TGTGCCAGCAGTTTTAGGACTAGCGGGGGCCTAGCACACACCGGGGAGCTGTTTTTT,CASSFRTSGGLAHTGELFF
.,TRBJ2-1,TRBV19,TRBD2,TGTGCCACCTCCGGACTAGCGGGGGGGCAGGAGCAGTTCTTC,CATSGLAGGQEQFF